Sequencing of this TCR beta chain was carried out in a study of blood T cell repertoires in COVID-19. V dropped 0 bases and J dropped 7 bases, with 13 bases sitting between them. The germline V gene encodes CDR1 SGHRS and CDR2 YFSETQ. The CDR3 is made up of 15 amino acids. Some clones are missing from TCRdb's copy, which holds only in-frame ones; the method was immunoSEQ multiplex PCR. The sample comprises 110,000 to 150,000 clones, under 90% of which are singletons, and 44% rests with the top ten. The chain combines TRBV5-1 with TRBJ2-2; tentatively, D is TRBD1 (5 bases). Sequencing was done on a sample of peripheral blood. The source is a human donor in a cohort sampled during active COVID-19. CDR3 sequence (DNA): TGCGCCAGCAGCTTGGGACAGTTTCGGGTCGGGGAGCTGTTTTTT. This encodes CASSLGQFRVGELFF. Together with reference TRBV5-1 and TRBJ2-2, the CDR3 gives the full variable domain: KAGVTQTPRYLIKTRGQQVTLSCSPISGHRSVSWYQQTPGQGLQFLFEYFSETQRNKGNFPGRFSGRQFSNSRSEMNVSTLELGDSALYLCASSLGQFRVGELFFGEGSRLTVL.